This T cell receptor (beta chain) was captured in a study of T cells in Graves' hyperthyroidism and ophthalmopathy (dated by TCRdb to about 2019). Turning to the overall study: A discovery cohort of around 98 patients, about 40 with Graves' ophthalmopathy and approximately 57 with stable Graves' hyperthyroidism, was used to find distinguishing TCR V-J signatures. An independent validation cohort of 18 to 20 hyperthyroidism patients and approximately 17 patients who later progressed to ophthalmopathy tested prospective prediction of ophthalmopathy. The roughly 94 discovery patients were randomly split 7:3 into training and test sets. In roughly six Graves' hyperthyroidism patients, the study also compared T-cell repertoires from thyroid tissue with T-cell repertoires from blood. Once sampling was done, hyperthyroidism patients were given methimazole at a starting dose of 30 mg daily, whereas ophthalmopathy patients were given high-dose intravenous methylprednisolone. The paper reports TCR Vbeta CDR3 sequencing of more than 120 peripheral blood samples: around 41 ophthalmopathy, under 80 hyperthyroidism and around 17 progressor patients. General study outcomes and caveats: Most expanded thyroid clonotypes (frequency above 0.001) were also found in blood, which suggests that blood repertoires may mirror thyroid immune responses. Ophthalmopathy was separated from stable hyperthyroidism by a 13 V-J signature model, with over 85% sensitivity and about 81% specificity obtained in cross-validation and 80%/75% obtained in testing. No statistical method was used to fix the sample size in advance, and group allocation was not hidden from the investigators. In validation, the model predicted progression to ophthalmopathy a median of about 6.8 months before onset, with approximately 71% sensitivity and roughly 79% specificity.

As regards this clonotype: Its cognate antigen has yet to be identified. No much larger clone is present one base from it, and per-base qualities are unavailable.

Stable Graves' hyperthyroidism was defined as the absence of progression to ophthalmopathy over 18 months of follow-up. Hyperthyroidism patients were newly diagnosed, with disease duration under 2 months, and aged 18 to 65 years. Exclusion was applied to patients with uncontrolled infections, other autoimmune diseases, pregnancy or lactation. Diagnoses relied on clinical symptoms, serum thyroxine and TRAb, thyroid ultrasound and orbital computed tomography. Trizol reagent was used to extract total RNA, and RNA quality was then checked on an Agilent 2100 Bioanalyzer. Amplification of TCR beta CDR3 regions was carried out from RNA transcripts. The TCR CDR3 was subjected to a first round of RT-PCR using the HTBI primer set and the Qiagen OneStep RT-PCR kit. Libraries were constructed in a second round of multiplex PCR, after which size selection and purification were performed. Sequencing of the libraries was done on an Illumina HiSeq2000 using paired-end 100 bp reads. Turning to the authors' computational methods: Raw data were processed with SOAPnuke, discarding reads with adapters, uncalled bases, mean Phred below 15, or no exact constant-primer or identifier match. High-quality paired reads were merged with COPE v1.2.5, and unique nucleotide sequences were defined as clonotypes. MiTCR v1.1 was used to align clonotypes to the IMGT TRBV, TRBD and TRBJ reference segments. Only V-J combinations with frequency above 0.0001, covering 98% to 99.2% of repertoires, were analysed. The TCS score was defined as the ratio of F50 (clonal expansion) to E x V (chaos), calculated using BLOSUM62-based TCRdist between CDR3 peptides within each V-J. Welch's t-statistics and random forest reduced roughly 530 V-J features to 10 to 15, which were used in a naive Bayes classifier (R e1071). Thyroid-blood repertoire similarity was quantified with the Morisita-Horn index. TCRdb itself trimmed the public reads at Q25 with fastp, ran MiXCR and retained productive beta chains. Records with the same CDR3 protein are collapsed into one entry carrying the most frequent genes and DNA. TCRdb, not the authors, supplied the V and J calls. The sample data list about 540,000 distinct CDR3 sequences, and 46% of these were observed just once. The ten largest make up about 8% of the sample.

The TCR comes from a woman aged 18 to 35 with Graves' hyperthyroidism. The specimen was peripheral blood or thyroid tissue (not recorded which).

CDR3 loop: CARDVGFRDYGYTF. The nucleotide sequence reads as follows: TGTGCTAGAGATGTGGGGTTCCGAGATTATGGCTACACCTTC. Recombination linked TRBV10-3 to TRBJ1-2; too little of a D gene remains to name it. Reading the germline V gene gives CDR1 ENHRY and CDR2 SYGVKD. Its CDR3 holds 14 amino acids, cysteine through phenylalanine. Only CDR3 DNA is held: 42 bases, read in frame from base 1.